A single sample gave rise to the 16 T cell receptor beta chains below, sequenced in a study of blood T cells in healthy people across ages. Then a second PCR, running about 6 to 12 cycles, was carried out with a sample-barcoded 5' primer and a J-beta primer mix. TCRdb re-derived calls from the 5' RACE reads in MiXCR, one entry per CDR3 protein. Seen here are 1.5 million to 1.9 million distinct CDR3 sequences, about 45% observed once, and the top ten hold under 5%. Sequenced material: blood. The source is a woman between 18 and 29 years old in good health.

The chain employs TRBV11-2 and TRBJ1-1; D unclear. The CDR3 runs to 15 residues. V gave up 1 base and J gave up 4 bases, with 13 bases separating them. Per germline, CDR1 SGHAT and CDR2 FQNNGV. The CDR3 protein is CASSLVPGSATEAFF. The CDR3 DNA sequence: TGTGCCAGCAGCTTAGTTCCGGGATCCGCCACTGAAGCTTTCTTT.

CDR3 protein: CASSQVKDGELFF. CDR3 nucleotides: TGCGCCAGCAGCCAAGTAAAGGACGGGGAGCTGTTTTTT. The genes are TRBV4-1 and TRBJ2-2; D is undetermined. The germline V gene has CDR1 MGHRA and CDR2 YSYEKL. The CDR3 has 13 residues. Trimming took 1 base from V and 7 from J, leaving 7 bases between them.

A note on this clonotype: Sequence at one end of the junction differs from germline and may be a read error. The J gene is TRBJ2-1, the V gene TRBV12-3 or TRBV12-4, with 9 nucleotides matching TRBD2. This CDR3 comprises 15 residues. CDR3 region: CVSSLTSGSYNEQFF. DNA of the CDR3: TGTGTCAGCAGTTTAACTAGCGGGTCCTACAATGAGCAGTTCTTC.

Here the CDR3 DNA reads TGCAGTGCTAGAGATCTTGCGGGTGGGAACTACAATGAGCAGTTCTTC. Its protein is CSARDLAGGNYNEQFF. V gene TRBV20-1 combines with J gene TRBJ2-1; perhaps TRBD2 as D (5 bases). CDR1 and CDR2 from the germline V gene are DFQATT and SNEGSKA (reference sequence). This CDR3 has 16 amino acids. Deletions cut 0 bases from V and 3 bases from J, with 15 bases between.

This clonotype was detected only a few times. The chain recombines TRBV29-1 with TRBJ1-5; TRBD1 aligns across 7 bases. CDR1 and CDR2 from the germline V gene are SQVTM and ANQGSEA. CDR3 length equals 17 residues. The V and J ends lost 4 bases and 2 bases, in that order; junction bases with no gene match: 14. CDR3 region: CSVVTGTHPGGNQPQHF. As DNA, the CDR3 is TGCAGCGTTGTGACAGGGACCCACCCTGGGGGCAATCAGCCCCAGCATTTT. Supplemented by reference TRBV29-1 and TRBJ1-5, the full variable domain reads SAVISQKPSRDICQRGTSLTIQCQVDSQVTMMFWYRQQPGQSLTLIATANQGSEATYESGFVIDKFPISRPNLTFSTLTVSNMSPEDSSIYLCSVVTGTHPGGNQPQHFGDGTRLSIL.

The gene calls are TRBV20-1 and TRBJ2-1; perhaps TRBD2 as D (6 bases). The V gene lost 3 bases and the J gene lost 9 bases, with 27 bases spanning the gap. The CDR3 runs 17 residues. Germline V gene lookup returns CDR1 DFQATT and CDR2 SNEGSKA (reference sequence). The CDR3 protein is CSASSTSHVVRLIEQFF. The CDR3 region has the DNA TGCAGTGCTAGTTCCACTAGCCATGTTGTACGGTTGATTGAGCAGTTCTTC.

The rearrangement uses TRBV7-2 and TRBJ2-3; 9 bases map to TRBD1. The CDR3 extends over 16 amino acids. With V trimmed by 3 bases and J by 2 bases, 6 bases remained unmatched. Germline V gene sequence: CDR1 SGHTA, CDR2 FQGNSA. The CDR3: CASSLDRGEITDTQYF. For the CDR3, the DNA is TGTGCCAGCAGCTTGGACAGGGGCGAAATCACAGATACGCAGTATTTT. Full variable domain (outside the CDR3, taken from reference TRBV7-2 and TRBJ2-3): GAGVSQSPSNKVTEKGKDVELRCDPISGHTALYWYRQSLGQGLEFLIYFQGNSAPDKSGLPSDRFSAERTGGSVSTLTIQRTQQEDSAVYLCASSLDRGEITDTQYFGPGTRLTVL.

This clonotype showed up many times. The chain couples TRBV2 to TRBJ1-5, with D maybe TRBD1 (6 bases). Germline values: CDR1 SNHLY, CDR2 FYNNEI. The CDR3 length is 14 residues. V was pared by 4 bases and J by 6 bases, with 13 bases between. The CDR3 DNA is TGTGCCAGCAGTGGTCTGGGGGCAGGTCAGCCCCAGCATTTT. Encoded protein: CASSGLGAGQPQHF.

Points on this clonotype: Possible read error: a much larger clone is one base away. The chain uses TRBV20-1 and TRBJ2-1; D is uncertain. The closer fit of TRBJ2-7 to the DNA end suggests the J call may be wrong. Germline CDR1 is DFQATT and CDR2 is SNEGSKA (reference sequence). The CDR3 totals 15 residues. CDR3 in DNA: TGCAGTGCTAGCTTTCTACGGAGCTCCTACAATGAGCAGTACTTC. This translates into CSASFLRSSYNEQYF.

The CDR3 DNA follows: TGCGCCAGCAGCCAAGTTATGGGGGCGACGGAGCTGTTTTTT. Translation gives CASSQVMGATELFF. The chain recombines TRBV4-1 with TRBJ2-2; D is possibly TRBD1 (6 bases). The length of the CDR3 is 14 residues. Trimming removed 1 base from V and 10 bases from J, with 13 bases in between. The germline V gene encodes CDR1 MGHRA and CDR2 YSYEKL.

The V call is TRBV12-3 or TRBV12-4, the J call TRBJ1-2; TRBD1 aligns across 12 bases. V was clipped by 5 bases and J by 4 bases; unmatched bases: 5. This CDR3 region has 15 residues. In nucleotides, the CDR3 is TGTGCCAGCAGTCCCGGGACAGGGGGCGTCTATGGCTACACCTTC. This codes for CASSPGTGGVYGYTF.

This clonotype came up once. The V and J genes are TRBV20-1 and TRBJ2-1, with a possible D match to TRBD2 (6 bases). Germline CDR1 and CDR2: DFQATT and SNEGSKA (reference sequence). Trimming cost V 6 bases and J 7 bases, with 19 bases left between them. The CDR3 sequence is 14 residues long. CDR3 sequence reads: CSATRRLGWNEQFF. The CDR3 coding sequence is TGCAGTGCCACCCGAAGACTAGGATGGAATGAGCAGTTCTTC.

J is TRBJ2-4 and V is TRBV7-2; 9 bases line up with TRBD1. Germline V gene lookup returns CDR1 SGHTA and CDR2 FQGNSA. The CDR3 extends over 18 amino acids. The trim removed 5 bases at V and 3 bases at J, leaving 14 bases unmatched. The CDR3 loop is CASSRPGTGSGVKNIQYF. The CDR3, as DNA: TGTGCCAGCAGCCGTCCCGGGACAGGGTCCGGCGTCAAAAACATTCAGTACTTC.

The chain uses TRBV6-6 and TRBJ1-2; D is unresolved. The CDR3 length is 17 residues. The V end was cut by 2 bases, the J end by 1 base, with 17 bases between. Looked up from germline, CDR1 is MNHNY and CDR2 is SVGAGI (reference sequence). The CDR3 nucleotides read TGTGCCAGCAGTTACGGAAGGGATGGTGAGGGTAACTATGGCTACACCTTC. Translated, it gives CASSYGRDGEGNYGYTF.

This clonotype was counted only a few times. V is TRBV18 and J is TRBJ2-7; perhaps TRBD2 as D (6 bases). From germline, CDR1 is KGHSH and CDR2 LQKENI. V shed 6 bases and J shed 1 base, with 16 bases lying between them. CDR3 length: 15 residues. The CDR3 is CASSTLGGQSYEQYF. The CDR3 DNA reads as TGTGCCAGCTCTACCTTGGGGGGTCAATCCTACGAGCAGTACTTC. Complete variable domain (other parts from reference TRBV18 and TRBJ2-7): NAGVMQNPRHLVRRRGQEARLRCSPMKGHSHVYWYRQLPEEGLKFMVYLQKENIIDESGMPKERFSAEFPKEGPSILRIQQVVRGDSAAYFCASSTLGGQSYEQYFGPGTRLTVT.

This clonotype was picked up a small number of times. The V call is TRBV29-1, the J call TRBJ2-1; D might be TRBD2 (5 bases). V was cut by 7 bases and J by 7 bases, with 20 bases left in between. CDR3 length: 14 residues. CDR1 and CDR2 (germline): SQVTM, ANQGSEA. The CDR3 nucleotides are TGCAGCGGCCTGATGCAGGAGGCTCGGAATGAGCAGTTCTTC. It translates to CSGLMQEARNEQFF.